This T cell receptor beta chain was sequenced for a study of CD8 T cells in ankylosing spondylitis. This clonotype was recorded a few times. Its antigen is unidentified. Study-wide findings and caveats: Reportedly, matched ankylosing spondylitis synovial fluid was significantly enriched for disease-linked clones. Characteristic of ankylosing spondylitis blood, it appeared, was a TCR beta motif comprising eight highly homologous variants. Some of the motif variants had earlier been found in reactive arthritis patients' fluid and blood.

Quantitative molecular-barcoded 5'-RACE generated the TCR beta libraries. TCRdb used MiXCR to reprocess the 5' RACE reads, holding one entry per CDR3 protein. Among 200,000 to 250,000 distinct CDR3 sequences, over 30% were seen once, and the ten largest hold roughly 4.2%. Material: blood, either unsorted or a sorted T cell fraction (not recorded which). The source of this sequence is a male donor with ankylosing spondylitis or in good health (not recorded which).

The CDR3: CASSPRGGLRNEQFF. CDR3 nucleotides: TGTGCCAGCAGTCCACGGGGGGGACTTCGCAATGAGCAGTTCTTC. The V call is TRBV12-3 or TRBV12-4, the J call TRBJ2-1; 8 bases line up with TRBD2. Trimming removed 5 bases from V and 6 bases from J; junction bases left unmatched: 9. This CDR3 is built from 15 residues.